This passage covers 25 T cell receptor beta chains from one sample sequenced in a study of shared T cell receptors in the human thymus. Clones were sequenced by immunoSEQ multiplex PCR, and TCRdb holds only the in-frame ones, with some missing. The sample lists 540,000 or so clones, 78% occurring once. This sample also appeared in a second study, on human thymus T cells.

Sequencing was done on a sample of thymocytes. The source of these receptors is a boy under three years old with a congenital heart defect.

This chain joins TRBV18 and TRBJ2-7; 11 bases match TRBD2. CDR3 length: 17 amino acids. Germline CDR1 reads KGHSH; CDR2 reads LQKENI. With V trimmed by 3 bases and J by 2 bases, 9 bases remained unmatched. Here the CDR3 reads CASSPSGASGRPYEQYF. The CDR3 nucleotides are TGTGCCAGCTCACCGTCTGGGGCTAGCGGGAGGCCCTACGAGCAGTACTTC.

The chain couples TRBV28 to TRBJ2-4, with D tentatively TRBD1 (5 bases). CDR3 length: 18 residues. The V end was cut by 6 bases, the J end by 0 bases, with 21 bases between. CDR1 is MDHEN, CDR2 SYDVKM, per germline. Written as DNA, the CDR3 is TGTGCCAGCAGGCCAGAAAGCCCAGGGTACCTAGCCAAAAACATTCAGTACTTC. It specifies CASRPESPGYLAKNIQYF.

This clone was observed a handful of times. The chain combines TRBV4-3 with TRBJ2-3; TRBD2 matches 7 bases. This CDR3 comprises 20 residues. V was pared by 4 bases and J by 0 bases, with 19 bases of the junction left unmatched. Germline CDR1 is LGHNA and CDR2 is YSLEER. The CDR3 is CASSPAYRGDSTDSTDTQYF. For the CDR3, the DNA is TGCGCCAGCAGCCCCGCTTATCGGGGGGATTCGACGGATAGCACAGATACGCAGTATTTT.

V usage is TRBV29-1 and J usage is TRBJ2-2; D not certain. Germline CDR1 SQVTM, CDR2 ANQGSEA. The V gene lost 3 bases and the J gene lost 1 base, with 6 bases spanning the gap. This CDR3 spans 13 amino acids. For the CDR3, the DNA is TGCAGCGTTGACGTTTTGAACACCGGGGAGCTGTTTTTT. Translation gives CSVDVLNTGELFF.

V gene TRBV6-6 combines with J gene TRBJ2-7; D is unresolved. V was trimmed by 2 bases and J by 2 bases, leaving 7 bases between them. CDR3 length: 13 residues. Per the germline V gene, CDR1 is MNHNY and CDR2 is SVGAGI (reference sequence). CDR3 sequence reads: CASSYKQTYEQYF. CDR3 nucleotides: TGTGCCAGCAGTTACAAACAGACCTACGAGCAGTACTTC.

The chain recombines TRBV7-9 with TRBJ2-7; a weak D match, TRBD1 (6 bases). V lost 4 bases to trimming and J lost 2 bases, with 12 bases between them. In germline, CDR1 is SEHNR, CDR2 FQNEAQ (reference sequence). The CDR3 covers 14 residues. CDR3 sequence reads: CASSSSGQPYEQYF. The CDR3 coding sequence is TGTGCCAGCAGCTCATCGGGACAACCCTACGAGCAGTACTTC.

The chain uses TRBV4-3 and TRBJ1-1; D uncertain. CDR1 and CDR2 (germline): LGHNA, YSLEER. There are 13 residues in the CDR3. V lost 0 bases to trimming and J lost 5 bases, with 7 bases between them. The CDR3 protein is CASSQERVTEAFF. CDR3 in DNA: TGCGCCAGCAGCCAAGAACGAGTGACTGAAGCTTTCTTT.

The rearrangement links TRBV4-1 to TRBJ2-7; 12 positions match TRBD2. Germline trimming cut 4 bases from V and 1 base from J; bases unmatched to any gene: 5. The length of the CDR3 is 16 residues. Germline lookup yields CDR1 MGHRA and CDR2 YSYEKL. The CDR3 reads CASSPTSGSGSYEQYF. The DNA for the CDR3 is TGCGCCAGCAGCCCGACTAGCGGGAGTGGATCCTACGAGCAGTACTTC.

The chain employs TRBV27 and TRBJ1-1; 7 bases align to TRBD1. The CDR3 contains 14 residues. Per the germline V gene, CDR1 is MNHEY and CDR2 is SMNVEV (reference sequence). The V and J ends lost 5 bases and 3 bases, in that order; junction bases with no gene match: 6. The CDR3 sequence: CASSKTGSDTEAFF. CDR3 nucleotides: TGTGCCAGCAGTAAGACAGGGTCCGACACTGAAGCTTTCTTT.

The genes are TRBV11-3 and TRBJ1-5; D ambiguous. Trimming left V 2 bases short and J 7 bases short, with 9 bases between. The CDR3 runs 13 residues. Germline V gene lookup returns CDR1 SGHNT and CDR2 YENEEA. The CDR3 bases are TGTGCCAGCAGCTTAATTGAGGGCCAGCCCCAGCATTTT. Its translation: CASSLIEGQPQHF.

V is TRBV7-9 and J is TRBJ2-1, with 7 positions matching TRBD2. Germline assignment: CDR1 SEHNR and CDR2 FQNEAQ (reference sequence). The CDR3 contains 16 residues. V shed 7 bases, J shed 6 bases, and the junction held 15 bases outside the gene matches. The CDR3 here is CASILGTNLAPNEQFF. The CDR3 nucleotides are TGTGCCAGCATATTGGGGACTAACTTAGCCCCCAATGAGCAGTTCTTC.

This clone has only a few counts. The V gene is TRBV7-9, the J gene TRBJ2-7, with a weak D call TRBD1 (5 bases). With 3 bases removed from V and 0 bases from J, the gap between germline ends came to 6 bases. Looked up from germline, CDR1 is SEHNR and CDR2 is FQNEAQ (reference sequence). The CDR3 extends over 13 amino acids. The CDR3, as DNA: TGTGCCAGCAGCTTTCAGGGCTCCTACGAGCAGTACTTC. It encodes CASSFQGSYEQYF.

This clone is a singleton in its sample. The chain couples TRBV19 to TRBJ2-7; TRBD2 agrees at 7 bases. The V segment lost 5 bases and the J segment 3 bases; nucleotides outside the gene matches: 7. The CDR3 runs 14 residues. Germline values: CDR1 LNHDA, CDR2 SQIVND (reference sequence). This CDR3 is CASSPHRGDYEQYF. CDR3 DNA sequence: TGTGCCAGTAGTCCACATCGGGGGGACTACGAGCAGTACTTC. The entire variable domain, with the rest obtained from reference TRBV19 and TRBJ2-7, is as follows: DGGITQSPKYLFRKEGQNVTLSCEQNLNHDAMYWYRQDPGQGLRLIYYSQIVNDFQKGDIAEGYSVSREKKESFPLTVTSAQKNPTAFYLCASSPHRGDYEQYFGPGTRLTVT.

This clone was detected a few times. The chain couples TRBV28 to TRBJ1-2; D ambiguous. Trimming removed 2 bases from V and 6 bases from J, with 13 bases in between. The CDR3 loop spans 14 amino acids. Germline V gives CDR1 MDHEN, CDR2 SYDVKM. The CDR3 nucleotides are TGTGCCAGCAGTTTAGGGCCGGGGAGAGATGGCTACACCTTC. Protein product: CASSLGPGRDGYTF.

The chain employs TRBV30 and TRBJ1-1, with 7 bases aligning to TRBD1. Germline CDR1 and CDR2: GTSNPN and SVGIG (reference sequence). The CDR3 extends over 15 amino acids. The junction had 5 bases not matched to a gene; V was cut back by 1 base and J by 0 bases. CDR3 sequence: CAWSAGTELNTEAFF. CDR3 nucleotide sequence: TGTGCCTGGAGTGCCGGGACAGAATTGAACACTGAAGCTTTCTTT.

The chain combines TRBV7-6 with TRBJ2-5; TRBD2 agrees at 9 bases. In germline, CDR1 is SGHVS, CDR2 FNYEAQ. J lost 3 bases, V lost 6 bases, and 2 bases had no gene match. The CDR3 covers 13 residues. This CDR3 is CASSRLAEETQYF. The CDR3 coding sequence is TGTGCCAGCAGTCGACTAGCGGAAGAGACCCAGTACTTC. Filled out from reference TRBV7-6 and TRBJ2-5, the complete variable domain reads GAGVSQSPRYKVTKRGQDVALRCDPISGHVSLYWYRQALGQGPEFLTYFNYEAQQDKSGLPNDRFSAERPEGSISTLTIQRTEQRDSAMYRCASSRLAEETQYFGPGTRLLVL.

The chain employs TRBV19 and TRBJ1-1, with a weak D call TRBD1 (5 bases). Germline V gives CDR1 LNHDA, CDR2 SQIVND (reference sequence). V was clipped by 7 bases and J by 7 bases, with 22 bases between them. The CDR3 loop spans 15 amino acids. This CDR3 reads CASTKKMAQGGEAFF. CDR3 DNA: TGTGCCAGTACTAAGAAGATGGCGCAGGGCGGTGAAGCTTTCTTT.

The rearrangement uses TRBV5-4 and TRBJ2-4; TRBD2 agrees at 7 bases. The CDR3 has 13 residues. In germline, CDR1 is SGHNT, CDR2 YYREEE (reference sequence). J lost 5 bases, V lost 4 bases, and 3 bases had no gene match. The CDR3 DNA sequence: TGTGCCAGCAGCCACCGGGGGGAAAACATTCAGTACTTC. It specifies CASSHRGENIQYF. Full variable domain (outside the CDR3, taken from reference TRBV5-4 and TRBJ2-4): ETGVTQSPTHLIKTRGQQVTLRCSSQSGHNTVSWYQQALGQGPQFIFQYYREEENGRGNFPPRFSGLQFPNYSSELNVNALELDDSALYLCASSHRGENIQYFGAGTRLSVL.

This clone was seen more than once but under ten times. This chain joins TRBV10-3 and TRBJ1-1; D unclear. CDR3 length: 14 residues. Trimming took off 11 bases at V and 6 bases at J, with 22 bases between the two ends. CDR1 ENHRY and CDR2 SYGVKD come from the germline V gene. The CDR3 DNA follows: TGTGCCGGACGTGGCGAGGGCGTAAGGGCTGAAGCTTTCTTT. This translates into CAGRGEGVRAEAFF.

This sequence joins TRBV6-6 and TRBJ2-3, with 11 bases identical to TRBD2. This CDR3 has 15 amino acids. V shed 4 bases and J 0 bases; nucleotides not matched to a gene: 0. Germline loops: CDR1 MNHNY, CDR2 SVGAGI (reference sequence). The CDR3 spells CASSWTSGSTDTQYF. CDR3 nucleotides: TGTGCCAGCAGTTGGACTAGCGGGAGCACAGATACGCAGTATTTT.

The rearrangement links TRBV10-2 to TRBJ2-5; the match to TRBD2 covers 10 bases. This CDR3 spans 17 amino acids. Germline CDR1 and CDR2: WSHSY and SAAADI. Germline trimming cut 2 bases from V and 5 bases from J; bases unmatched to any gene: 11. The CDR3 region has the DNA TGCGCCAGCAGTGAGGGGCGGACTAGCGGTCCCTGGGAGACCCAGTACTTC. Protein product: CASSEGRTSGPWETQYF.

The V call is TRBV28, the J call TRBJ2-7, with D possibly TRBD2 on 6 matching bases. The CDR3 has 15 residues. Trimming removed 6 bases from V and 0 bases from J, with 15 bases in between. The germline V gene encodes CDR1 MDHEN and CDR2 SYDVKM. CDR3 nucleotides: TGTGCCAGCAGGGCTAGCGAGACCCTCTCCTACGAGCAGTACTTC. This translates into CASRASETLSYEQYF.

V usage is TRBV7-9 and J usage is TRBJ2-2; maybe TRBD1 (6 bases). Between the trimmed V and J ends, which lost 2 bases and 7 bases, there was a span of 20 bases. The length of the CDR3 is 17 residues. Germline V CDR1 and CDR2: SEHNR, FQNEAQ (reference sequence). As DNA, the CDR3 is TGTGCCAGCAGCTTATTCCCAGACAGGCCCGGTTTCGGGGAGCTGTTTTTT. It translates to CASSLFPDRPGFGELFF.

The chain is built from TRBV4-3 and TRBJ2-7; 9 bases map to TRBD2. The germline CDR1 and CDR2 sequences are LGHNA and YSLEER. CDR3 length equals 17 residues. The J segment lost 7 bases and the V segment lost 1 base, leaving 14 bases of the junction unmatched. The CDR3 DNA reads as TGCGCCAGCAGCCAAGGGCGGAGCGGGGGGCTTATTTGGGAGCAGTACTTC. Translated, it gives CASSQGRSGGLIWEQYF.

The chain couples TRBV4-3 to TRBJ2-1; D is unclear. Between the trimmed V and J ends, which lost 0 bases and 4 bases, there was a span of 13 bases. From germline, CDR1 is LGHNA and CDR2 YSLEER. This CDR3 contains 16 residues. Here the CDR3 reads CASSQDSRPTYNEQFF. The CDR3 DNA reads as TGCGCCAGCAGCCAAGATTCGAGGCCCACATACAATGAGCAGTTCTTC.